This TCR beta chain originates from a study of T cells in Graves' hyperthyroidism and ophthalmopathy (dated by TCRdb to about 2019). In the study overall: Peripheral blood was collected at initial diagnosis, before any treatment. To identify distinguishing TCR V-J signatures, a discovery cohort of about 100 patients was used, comprising some 45 with Graves' ophthalmopathy and 57 with stable Graves' hyperthyroidism. Prospective prediction of ophthalmopathy was tested in an independent validation cohort of 18 hyperthyroidism patients and 15 to 17 patients who later progressed to ophthalmopathy. For training and testing, the 80 to 100 patients in the discovery cohort were randomly divided in a 7:3 ratio. In addition, the study compared T-cell repertoires in thyroid tissue and in blood from roughly 6 Graves' hyperthyroidism patients. After blood sampling, hyperthyroidism patients were treated with methimazole at a starting dose of 30 mg daily, and ophthalmopathy patients were treated with high-dose intravenous methylprednisolone. According to the paper, TCR Vbeta CDR3 sequencing was carried out on over 130 peripheral blood samples, which came from 40 to 45 ophthalmopathy, approximately 78 hyperthyroidism and approximately 17 progressor patients.

Overall results and qualifications from the work: During validation, the model predicted progression to ophthalmopathy a median of approximately 6.5 months ahead of onset, with 60% to 71% sensitivity and less than 85% specificity. A model built on a 13 V-J signature distinguished ophthalmopathy from stable hyperthyroidism, reaching around 90% sensitivity and around 81% specificity in cross-validation and 80%/75% in testing. Most expanded thyroid clonotypes (frequency above 0.001) were also found in blood, which suggests that blood repertoires may mirror thyroid immune responses. No statistical method was used to set the sample size in advance, and investigators knew the group allocation.

Hyperthyroidism patients were aged 18 to 65 years and newly diagnosed, with disease duration of less than 2 months. Exclusion was applied to patients with uncontrolled infections, other autoimmune diseases, pregnancy or lactation. Clinical symptoms, serum thyroxine and TRAb, thyroid ultrasound, and orbital computed tomography formed the basis for the diagnoses. Blood from progressor patients was collected at the time of first diagnosis with hyperthyroidism, before any ophthalmopathy symptoms had appeared. PBMCs were isolated from about 9 ml of fresh peripheral blood by Ficoll-Paque density gradient centrifugation. Progressor patients were defined as those initially diagnosed with Graves' hyperthyroidism in whom ophthalmopathy developed during follow-up. Total RNA was extracted with Trizol reagent, and quality was checked on an Agilent 2100 Bioanalyzer. The CDR3, from cysteine to phenylalanine, totals 16 residues. The DNA shown is the 48-base CDR3, in frame from base 1. The germline V gene encodes CDR1 SNHLY and CDR2 FYNNEI. Unmatched junction bases come to 8, with V trimmed by 3 bases and J by 3 bases.

The TCR beta CDR3 regions were amplified from the RNA transcripts. A first-round RT-PCR of the TCR CDR3 used the HTBI primer set with the Qiagen OneStep RT-PCR kit. The libraries were constructed in a second round of multiplex PCR and then size-selected and purified. Sequencing of the libraries was done on an Illumina HiSeq2000 using paired-end 100 bp reads. The original methods were these. SOAPnuke was used to process the raw data, throwing out any read that contained adapters or uncalled bases, had a mean Phred below 15, or lacked an exact constant-primer or identifier match. COPE v1.2.5 was used to merge high-quality paired reads, and clonotypes were defined as unique nucleotide sequences. MiTCR v1.1 was used to align the clonotypes against IMGT TRBV, TRBD and TRBJ reference segments. Only V-J combinations with frequency above 0.0001, covering 99% to 99.2% of repertoires, were analysed. A TCS score was defined as the ratio of F50 (clonal expansion) to E x V (chaos), with BLOSUM62-based TCRdist applied between CDR3 peptides within each V-J. Welch's t-statistics and random forest reduced approximately 520 V-J features to roughly 13, which were used in a naive Bayes classifier (R e1071). TCRdb handled the public reads itself, with Q25 trimming in fastp and clone calling in MiXCR, and kept productive beta chains. Each entry is one CDR3 protein sequence, shown with its most common DNA and genes. These V and J calls are TCRdb output, not the study's own analysis. Counted in this sample were 550,000 to 850,000 distinct CDR3 sequences; around 20% of them appeared once. The top ten hold over 15% of the sample.

This clonotype was seen ten or more times. Its antigen remains undetermined. Nothing much larger sits one base from this clone, and base qualities are not available. Sequences were obtained from blood. The clonotype originates from a woman aged 50 to 60 with Graves' hyperthyroidism that later progressed to Graves' ophthalmopathy. The rearrangement combines TRBV2 with TRBJ1-3; 7 nucleotides in the junction match TRBD1. The CDR3 protein is CASSENPGGGGNTIYF. The DNA sequence is TGTGCCAGCAGTGAGAATCCAGGGGGAGGTGGAAACACCATATATTTT.